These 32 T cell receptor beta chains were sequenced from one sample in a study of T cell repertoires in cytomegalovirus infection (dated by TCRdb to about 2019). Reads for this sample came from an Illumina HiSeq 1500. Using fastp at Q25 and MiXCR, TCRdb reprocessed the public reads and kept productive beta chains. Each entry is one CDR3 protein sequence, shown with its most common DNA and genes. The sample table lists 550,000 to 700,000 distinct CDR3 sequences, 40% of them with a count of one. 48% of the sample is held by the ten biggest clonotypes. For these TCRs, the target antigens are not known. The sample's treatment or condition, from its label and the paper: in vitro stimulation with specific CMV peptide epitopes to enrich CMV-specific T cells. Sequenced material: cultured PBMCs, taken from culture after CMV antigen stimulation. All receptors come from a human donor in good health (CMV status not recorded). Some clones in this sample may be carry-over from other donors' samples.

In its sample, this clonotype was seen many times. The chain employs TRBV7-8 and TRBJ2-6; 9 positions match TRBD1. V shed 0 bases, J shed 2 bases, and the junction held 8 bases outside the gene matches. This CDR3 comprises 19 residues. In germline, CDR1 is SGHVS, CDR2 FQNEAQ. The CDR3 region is CASSLATGGGWAGANVLTF. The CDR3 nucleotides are TGTGCCAGCAGCTTAGCGACAGGGGGAGGGTGGGCTGGGGCCAACGTCCTGACTTTC.

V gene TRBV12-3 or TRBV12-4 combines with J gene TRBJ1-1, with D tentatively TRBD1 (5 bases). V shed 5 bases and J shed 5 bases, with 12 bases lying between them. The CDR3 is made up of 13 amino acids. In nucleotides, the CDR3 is TGTGCCAGCAGTCGGAGCGGGGGGACTGAAGCTTTCTTT. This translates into CASSRSGGTEAFF.

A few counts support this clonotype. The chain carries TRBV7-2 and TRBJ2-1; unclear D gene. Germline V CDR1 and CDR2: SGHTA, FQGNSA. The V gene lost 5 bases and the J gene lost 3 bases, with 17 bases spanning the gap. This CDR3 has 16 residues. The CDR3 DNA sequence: TGTGCCAGCAGCGTAGGAACGGCGGCCGACTACAATGAGCAGTTCTTC. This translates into CASSVGTAADYNEQFF.

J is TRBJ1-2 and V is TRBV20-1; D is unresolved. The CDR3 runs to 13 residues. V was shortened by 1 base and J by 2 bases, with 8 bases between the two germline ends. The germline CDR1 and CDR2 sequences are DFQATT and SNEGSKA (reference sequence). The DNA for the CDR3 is TGCAGTGCTAGAGTATCAGCAAACTATGGCTACACCTTC. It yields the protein CSARVSANYGYTF.

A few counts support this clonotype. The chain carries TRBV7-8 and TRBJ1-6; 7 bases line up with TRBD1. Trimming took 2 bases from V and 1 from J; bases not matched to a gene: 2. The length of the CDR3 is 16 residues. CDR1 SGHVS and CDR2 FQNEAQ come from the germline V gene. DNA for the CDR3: TGTGCCAGCAGCTTAAGGGACAGATCCTATAATTCACCCCTCCACTTT. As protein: CASSLRDRSYNSPLHF.

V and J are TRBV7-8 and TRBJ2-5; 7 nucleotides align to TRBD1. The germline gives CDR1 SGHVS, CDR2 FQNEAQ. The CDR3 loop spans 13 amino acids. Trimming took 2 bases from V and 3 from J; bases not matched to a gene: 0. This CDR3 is CASSLQGEETQYF. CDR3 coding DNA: TGTGCCAGCAGCTTACAGGGGGAAGAGACCCAGTACTTC.

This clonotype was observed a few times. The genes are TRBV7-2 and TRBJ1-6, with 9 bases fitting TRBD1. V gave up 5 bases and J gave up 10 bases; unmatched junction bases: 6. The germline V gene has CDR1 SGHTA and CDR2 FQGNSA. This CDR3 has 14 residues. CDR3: CASSRDRVGSPLHF. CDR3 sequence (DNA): TGTGCCAGCAGCCGGGACAGGGTAGGATCACCCCTCCACTTT. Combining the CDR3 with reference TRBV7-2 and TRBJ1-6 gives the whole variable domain GAGVSQSPSNKVTEKGKDVELRCDPISGHTALYWYRQSLGQGLEFLIYFQGNSAPDKSGLPSDRFSAERTGGSVSTLTIQRTQQEDSAVYLCASSRDRVGSPLHFGNGTRLTVT.

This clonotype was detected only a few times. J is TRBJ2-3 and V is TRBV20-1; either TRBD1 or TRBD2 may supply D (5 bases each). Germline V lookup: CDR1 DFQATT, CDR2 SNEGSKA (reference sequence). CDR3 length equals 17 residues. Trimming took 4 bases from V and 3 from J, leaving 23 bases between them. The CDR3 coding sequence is TGCAGTGCTATAGTGTGGGGACCTTTGGCGATTACAGATACGCAGTATTTT. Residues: CSAIVWGPLAITDTQYF.

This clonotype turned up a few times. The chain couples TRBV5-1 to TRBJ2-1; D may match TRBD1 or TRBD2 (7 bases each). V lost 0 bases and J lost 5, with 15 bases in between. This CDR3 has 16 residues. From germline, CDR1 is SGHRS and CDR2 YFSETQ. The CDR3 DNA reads TGCGCCAGCAGCTTGGGGCAGGGGGGGCTCCACAATGAGCAGTTCTTC. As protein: CASSLGQGGLHNEQFF.

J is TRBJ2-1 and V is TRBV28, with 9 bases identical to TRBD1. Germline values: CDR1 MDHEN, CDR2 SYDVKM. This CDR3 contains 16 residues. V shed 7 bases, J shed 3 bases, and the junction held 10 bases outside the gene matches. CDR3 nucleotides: TGTGCCAGCAATCCCCTCCGGGACAGGGTCTACAATGAGCAGTTCTTC. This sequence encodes CASNPLRDRVYNEQFF.

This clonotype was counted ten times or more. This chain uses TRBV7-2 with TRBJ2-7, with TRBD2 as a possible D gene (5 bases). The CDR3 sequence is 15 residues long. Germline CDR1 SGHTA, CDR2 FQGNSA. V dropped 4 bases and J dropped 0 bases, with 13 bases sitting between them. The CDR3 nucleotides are TGTGCCAGCAGCTCCCAAGCGGTACCCTCCTACGAGCAGTACTTC. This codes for CASSSQAVPSYEQYF.

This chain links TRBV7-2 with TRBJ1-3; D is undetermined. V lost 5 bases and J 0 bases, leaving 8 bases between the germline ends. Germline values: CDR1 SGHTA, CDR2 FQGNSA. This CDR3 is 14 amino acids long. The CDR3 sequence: CASSPPNSGNTIYF. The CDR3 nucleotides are TGTGCCAGCAGCCCCCCGAACTCTGGAAACACCATATATTTT.

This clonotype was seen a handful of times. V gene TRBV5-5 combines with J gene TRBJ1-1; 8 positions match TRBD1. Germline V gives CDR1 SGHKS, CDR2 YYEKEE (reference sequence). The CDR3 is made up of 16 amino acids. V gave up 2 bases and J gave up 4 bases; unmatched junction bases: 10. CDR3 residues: CASSLGRGPWSTEAFF. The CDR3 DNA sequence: TGTGCCAGCAGCTTAGGCAGGGGGCCATGGAGCACTGAAGCTTTCTTT.

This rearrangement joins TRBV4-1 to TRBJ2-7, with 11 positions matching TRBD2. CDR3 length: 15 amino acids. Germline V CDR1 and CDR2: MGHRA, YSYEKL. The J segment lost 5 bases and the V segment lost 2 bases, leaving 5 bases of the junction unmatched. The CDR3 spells CASSQMGLAADEQYF. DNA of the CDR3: TGCGCCAGCAGCCAAATGGGACTAGCGGCGGACGAGCAGTACTTC.

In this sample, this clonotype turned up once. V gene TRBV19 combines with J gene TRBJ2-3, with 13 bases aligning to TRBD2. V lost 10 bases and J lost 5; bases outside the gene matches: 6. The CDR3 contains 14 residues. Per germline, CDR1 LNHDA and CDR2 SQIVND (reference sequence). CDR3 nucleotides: TGTGCCACAACTAGCGGGGGGGCTGGAGATACGCAGTATTTT. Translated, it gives CATTSGGAGDTQYF.

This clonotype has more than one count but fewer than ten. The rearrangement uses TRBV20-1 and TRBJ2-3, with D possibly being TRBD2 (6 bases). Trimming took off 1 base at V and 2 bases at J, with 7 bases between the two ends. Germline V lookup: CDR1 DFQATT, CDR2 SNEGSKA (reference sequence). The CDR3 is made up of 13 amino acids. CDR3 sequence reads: CSARGTNTDTQYF. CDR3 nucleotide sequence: TGCAGTGCTAGAGGGACTAACACAGATACGCAGTATTTT.

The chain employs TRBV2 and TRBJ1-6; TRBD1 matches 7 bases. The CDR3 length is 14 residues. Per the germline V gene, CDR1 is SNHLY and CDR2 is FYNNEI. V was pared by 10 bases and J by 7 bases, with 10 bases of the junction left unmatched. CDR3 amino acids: CATIPGQQNSPLHF. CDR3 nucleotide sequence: TGTGCCACGATACCGGGACAGCAAAATTCACCCCTCCACTTT.

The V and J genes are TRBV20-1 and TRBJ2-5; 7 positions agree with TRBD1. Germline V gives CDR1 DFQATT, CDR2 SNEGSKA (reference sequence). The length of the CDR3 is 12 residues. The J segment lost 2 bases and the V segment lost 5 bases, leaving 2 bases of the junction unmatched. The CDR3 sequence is CSAQTGQETQYF. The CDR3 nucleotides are TGCAGTGCTCAGACAGGGCAAGAGACCCAGTACTTC.

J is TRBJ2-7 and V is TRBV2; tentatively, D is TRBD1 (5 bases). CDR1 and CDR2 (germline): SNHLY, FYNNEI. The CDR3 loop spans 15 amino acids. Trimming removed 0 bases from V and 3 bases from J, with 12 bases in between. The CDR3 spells CASSEAGRAVYEQYF. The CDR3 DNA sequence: TGTGCCAGCAGTGAAGCGGGCAGGGCCGTCTACGAGCAGTACTTC.

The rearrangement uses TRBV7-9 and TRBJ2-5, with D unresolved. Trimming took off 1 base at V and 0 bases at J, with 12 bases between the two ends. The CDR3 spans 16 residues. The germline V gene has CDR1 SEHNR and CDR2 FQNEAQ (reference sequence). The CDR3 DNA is TGTGCCAGCAGCTTAGGGGGTCCCCCGTACCAAGAGACCCAGTACTTC. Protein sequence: CASSLGGPPYQETQYF.

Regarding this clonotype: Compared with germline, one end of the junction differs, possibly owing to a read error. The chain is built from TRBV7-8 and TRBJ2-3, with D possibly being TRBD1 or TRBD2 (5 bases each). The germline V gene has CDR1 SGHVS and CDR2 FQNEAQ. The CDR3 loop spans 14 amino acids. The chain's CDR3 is CASSLAETADTQYF. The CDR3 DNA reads TGTGCCAGCAGCCTAGCTGAGACAGCAGATACGCAGTATTTT.

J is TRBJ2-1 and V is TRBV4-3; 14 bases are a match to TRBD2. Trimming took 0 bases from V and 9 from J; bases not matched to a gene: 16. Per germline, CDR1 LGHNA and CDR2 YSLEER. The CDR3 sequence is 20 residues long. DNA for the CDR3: TGCGCCAGCAGCCAAGATTGGGGACTAGCGGGAGTGTTGGGTGGAAGTGAGCAGTTCTTC. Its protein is CASSQDWGLAGVLGGSEQFF.

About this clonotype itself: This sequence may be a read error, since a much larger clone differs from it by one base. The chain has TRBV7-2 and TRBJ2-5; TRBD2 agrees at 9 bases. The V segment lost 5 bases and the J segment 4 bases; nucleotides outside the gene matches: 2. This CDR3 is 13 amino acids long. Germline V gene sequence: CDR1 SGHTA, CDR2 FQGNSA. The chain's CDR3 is CASSRGGAETQYF. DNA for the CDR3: TGTGCCAGCAGCCGCGGGGGGGCAGAGACCCAGTACTTC. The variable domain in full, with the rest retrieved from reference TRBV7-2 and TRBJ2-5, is GAGVSQSPSNKVTEKGKDVELRCDPISGHTALYWYRQSLGQGLEFLIYFQGNSAPDKSGLPSDRFSAERTGGSVSTLTIQRTQQEDSAVYLCASSRGGAETQYFGPGTRLLVL.

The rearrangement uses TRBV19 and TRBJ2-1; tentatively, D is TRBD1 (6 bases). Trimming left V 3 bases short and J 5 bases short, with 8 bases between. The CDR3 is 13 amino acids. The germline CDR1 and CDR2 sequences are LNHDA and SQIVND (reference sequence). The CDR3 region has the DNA TGTGCCAGTAGTATTGGACAGAACAATGAGCAGTTCTTC. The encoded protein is CASSIGQNNEQFF.

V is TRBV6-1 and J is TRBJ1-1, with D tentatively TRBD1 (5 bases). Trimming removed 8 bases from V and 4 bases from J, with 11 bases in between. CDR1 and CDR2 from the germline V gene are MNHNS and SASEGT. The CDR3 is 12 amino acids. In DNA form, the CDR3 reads TGTGCCAGCGCCCGGGGGAGCACTGAAGCTTTCTTT. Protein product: CASARGSTEAFF.

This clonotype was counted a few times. CDR3 DNA: TGCGCCAGCAGCGGGGGGACTAGCAATGAGCAGTTCTTC. Protein: CASSGGTSNEQFF. The chain links TRBV5-1 to TRBJ2-1; 8 bases align to TRBD2. Trimming removed 4 bases from V and 6 bases from J; junction bases left unmatched: 3. Germline CDR1 and CDR2: SGHRS and YFSETQ. The CDR3 extends over 13 amino acids.

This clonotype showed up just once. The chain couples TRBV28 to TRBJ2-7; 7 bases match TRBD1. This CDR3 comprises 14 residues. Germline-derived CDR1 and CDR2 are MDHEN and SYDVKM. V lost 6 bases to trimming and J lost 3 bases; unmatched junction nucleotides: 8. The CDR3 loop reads CASSRMRTGYEQYF. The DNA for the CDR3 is TGTGCCAGCAGCCGTATGCGGACAGGCTACGAGCAGTACTTC.

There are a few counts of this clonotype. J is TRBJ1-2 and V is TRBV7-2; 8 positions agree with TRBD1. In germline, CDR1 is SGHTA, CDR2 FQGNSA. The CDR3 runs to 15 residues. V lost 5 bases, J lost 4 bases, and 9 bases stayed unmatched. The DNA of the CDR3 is TGTGCCAGCAGCCCTGACAGGGGTGTAGGCTATGGCTACACCTTC. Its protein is CASSPDRGVGYGYTF.

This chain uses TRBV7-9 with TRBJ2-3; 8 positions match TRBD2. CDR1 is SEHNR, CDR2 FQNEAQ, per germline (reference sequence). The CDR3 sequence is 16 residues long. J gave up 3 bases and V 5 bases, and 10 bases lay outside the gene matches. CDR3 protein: CASSLSSGGITDTQYF. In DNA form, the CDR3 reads TGTGCCAGCAGCCTTTCGTCGGGGGGGATTACAGATACGCAGTATTTT.

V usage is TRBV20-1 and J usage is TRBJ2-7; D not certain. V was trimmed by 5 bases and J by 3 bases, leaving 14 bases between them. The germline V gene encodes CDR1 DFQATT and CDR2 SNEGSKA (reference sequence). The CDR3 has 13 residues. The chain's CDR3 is CSAPSSGRYEQYF. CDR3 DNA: TGCAGTGCTCCTTCCAGTGGCCGCTACGAGCAGTACTTC.

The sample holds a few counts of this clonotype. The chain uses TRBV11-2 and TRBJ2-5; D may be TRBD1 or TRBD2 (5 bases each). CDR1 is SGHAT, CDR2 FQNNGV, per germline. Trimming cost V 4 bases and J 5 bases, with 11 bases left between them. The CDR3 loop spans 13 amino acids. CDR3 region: CASSYGGRETQYF. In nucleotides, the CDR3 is TGTGCCAGCAGCTATGGGGGACGGGAGACCCAGTACTTC.

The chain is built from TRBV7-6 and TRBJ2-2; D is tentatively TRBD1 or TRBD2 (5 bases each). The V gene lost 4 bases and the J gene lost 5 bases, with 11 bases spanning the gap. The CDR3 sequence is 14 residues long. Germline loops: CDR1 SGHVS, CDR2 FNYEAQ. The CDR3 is CASSSRDETGELFF. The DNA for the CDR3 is TGTGCCAGCAGCTCCCGGGACGAAACCGGGGAGCTGTTTTTT.